The 15 T cell receptor beta chains presented below share a single source sample, sequenced in a study of cytomegalovirus exposure and HLA in healthy donors. Researchers ran the PCR with 60 Vbeta and 13 Jbeta primers. Assay: immunoSEQ multiplex PCR; the TCRdb copy retains only in-frame clones and omits some. This sample yields approximately 97,000 clones, of which around four fifths are seen a single time; over 4% belongs to the top ten. Sequences were obtained from PBMCs. The receptors here all came from a woman between 40 and 55 years old in good health and CMV-seropositive.

J is TRBJ2-5 and V is TRBV2, with D perhaps matching TRBD1 (5 bases). Trimming took off 7 bases at V and 2 bases at J, with 8 bases between the two ends. The CDR3 length is 12 residues. CDR1 SNHLY and CDR2 FYNNEI come from the germline V gene. The CDR3 is CASNRQQETQYF. Written as DNA, the CDR3 is TGTGCCAGCAACAGACAGCAAGAGACCCAGTACTTC.

The chain is built from TRBV10-1 and TRBJ2-4; TRBD1 matches 7 bases. The CDR3 extends over 13 amino acids. The ends lost 2 bases at V and 9 bases at J; junction bases unmatched: 4. CDR1 is WNHNN, CDR2 SYGVQD, per germline (reference sequence). Here the CDR3 reads CASSERQGGIQYF. The CDR3 region has the DNA TGCGCCAGCAGTGAGCGACAGGGTGGCATTCAGTACTTC.

This rearrangement joins TRBV6-1 to TRBJ2-7; 7 bases match TRBD2. The CDR3 covers 17 residues. Trimming cost V 1 base and J 2 bases; bases outside gene matches: 11. Per the germline V gene, CDR1 is MNHNS and CDR2 is SASEGT. The CDR3 sequence is CASSEESGGPRTYEQYF. Written as DNA, the CDR3 is TGTGCCAGCAGTGAAGAATCGGGGGGACCTCGGACCTACGAGCAGTACTTC.

The gene calls are TRBV5-4 and TRBJ2-5; D is uncertain. In germline, CDR1 is SGHNT, CDR2 YYREEE (reference sequence). Trimming removed 4 bases from V and 2 bases from J, with 15 bases in between. The CDR3 has 15 amino acids. The CDR3 coding sequence is TGTGCCAGCAGCGATCAGCGAGGCTCACAAGAGACCCAGTACTTC. Its translation: CASSDQRGSQETQYF.

DNA for the CDR3: TGTGCCAGTAGTTATCGGGGGGCTGGGGCCAACGTCCTGACTTTC. Its translation is CASSYRGAGANVLTF. The chain has TRBV19 and TRBJ2-6; 7 bases are shared with TRBD2. The CDR3 totals 15 residues. Unmatched junction bases numbered 3, after V lost 5 bases and J lost 2 bases. Germline CDR1 LNHDA, CDR2 SQIVND (reference sequence).

The gene calls are TRBV5-1 and TRBJ1-6, with TRBD1 identical over 9 bases. The CDR3 has 13 residues. V gave up 9 bases and J gave up 7 bases; unmatched junction bases: 5. Germline assignment: CDR1 SGHRS and CDR2 YFSETQ. CDR3 DNA: TGCGCCACGGGGACAGGGCAGAATTCACCCCTCCACTTT. It translates to CATGTGQNSPLHF.

The chain combines TRBV30 with TRBJ1-2; 7 bases fit TRBD1. The CDR3 runs 12 residues. V was clipped by 5 bases and J by 3 bases; unmatched bases: 3. Germline assignment: CDR1 GTSNPN and CDR2 SVGIG (reference sequence). CDR3 loop: CAWGDSYYGYTF. The DNA of the CDR3 is TGTGCCTGGGGGGACAGTTACTATGGCTACACCTTC.

This clone came up a few times. V and J are TRBV19 and TRBJ2-3, with D possibly TRBD2 on 6 matching bases. With 6 bases removed from V and 1 base from J, the gap between germline ends came to 14 bases. Germline V CDR1 and CDR2: LNHDA, SQIVND (reference sequence). The length of the CDR3 is 15 residues. The CDR3 region has the DNA TGTGCCAGTAGAGGTTTGGGCGGGGGCACAGATACGCAGTATTTT. Translated, it gives CASRGLGGGTDTQYF.

This clone was counted a single time. This rearrangement joins TRBV4-1 to TRBJ2-7; 10 bases are a match to TRBD1. The CDR3 runs 15 residues. J lost 3 bases, V lost 3 bases, and 5 bases had no gene match. Per germline, CDR1 MGHRA and CDR2 YSYEKL. Here the CDR3 DNA reads TGCGCCAGCAGCCATCCCGGGACAGGGGTCTACGAGCAGTACTTC. It encodes CASSHPGTGVYEQYF.

The rearrangement links TRBV7-6 to TRBJ2-3; D is possibly TRBD2 (6 bases). The germline V gene encodes CDR1 SGHVS and CDR2 FNYEAQ. Trimming stripped 1 base from V and 1 base from J, with 9 bases between. The CDR3 covers 15 residues. This CDR3 is CASSLVASGTDTQYF. CDR3 DNA sequence: TGTGCCAGCAGCTTAGTGGCTAGCGGCACAGATACGCAGTATTTT. Complete variable domain (other parts from reference TRBV7-6 and TRBJ2-3): GAGVSQSPRYKVTKRGQDVALRCDPISGHVSLYWYRQALGQGPEFLTYFNYEAQQDKSGLPNDRFSAERPEGSISTLTIQRTEQRDSAMYRCASSLVASGTDTQYFGPGTRLTVL.

The CDR3, as DNA: TGTGCCAGCAGCCTCTGGGGGGTCCGGGCTGTGACTGAAGCTTTCTTT. It is translated as CASSLWGVRAVTEAFF. This chain joins TRBV4-2 and TRBJ1-1; possibly TRBD1 for D (5 bases). This CDR3 has 16 residues. V was cut by 4 bases and J by 5 bases, with 20 bases left in between. Germline lookup yields CDR1 LGHNA and CDR2 YNFKEQ.

The rearrangement links TRBV5-6 to TRBJ2-5, with D perhaps matching TRBD1 (7 bases). Germline lookup yields CDR1 SGHDT and CDR2 YYEEEE. Trimming took 0 bases from V and 5 from J, leaving 11 bases between them. This CDR3 has 14 amino acids. CDR3 in DNA: TGTGCCAGCAGCTTGGGGTCAGGGGGGGAGACCCAGTACTTC. Translation gives CASSLGSGGETQYF.

This sequence joins TRBV6-1 and TRBJ1-5; D may be TRBD1 (6 bases). The germline CDR1 and CDR2 sequences are MNHNS and SASEGT. The CDR3 contains 19 residues. Trimming pared 0 bases from V and 1 base from J, leaving 19 bases between. The CDR3 bases are TGTGCCAGCAGTGAAGCCTATACTTACAGGGAAAGGAGCAATCAGCCCCAGCATTTT. It codes for CASSEAYTYRERSNQPQHF.

The V gene is TRBV28, the J gene TRBJ1-5; D uncertain. Germline V gives CDR1 MDHEN, CDR2 SYDVKM. V lost 6 bases to trimming and J lost 2 bases, with 14 bases between them. The CDR3 is 15 residues long. The CDR3 loop is CASSTPLTGNQPQHF. Written as DNA, the CDR3 is TGTGCCAGCAGCACCCCGTTAACGGGCAATCAGCCCCAGCATTTT.

J is TRBJ2-4 and V is TRBV6-6; weak D call: TRBD1 (6 bases). V lost 2 bases and J lost 0, with 11 bases in between. Germline CDR1 is MNHNY and CDR2 is SVGAGI (reference sequence). The CDR3 is made up of 16 amino acids. Here the CDR3 DNA reads TGTGCCAGCAGTTACAGGGACAAATTAGCCAAAAACATTCAGTACTTC. It encodes CASSYRDKLAKNIQYF.